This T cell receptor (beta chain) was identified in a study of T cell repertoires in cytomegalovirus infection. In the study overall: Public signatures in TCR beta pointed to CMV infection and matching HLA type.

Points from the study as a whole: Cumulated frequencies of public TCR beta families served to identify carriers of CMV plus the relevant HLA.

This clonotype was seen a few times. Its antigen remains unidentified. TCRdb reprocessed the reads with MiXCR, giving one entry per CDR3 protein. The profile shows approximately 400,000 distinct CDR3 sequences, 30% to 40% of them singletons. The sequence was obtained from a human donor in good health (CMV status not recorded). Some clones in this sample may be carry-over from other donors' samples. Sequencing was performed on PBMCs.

The CDR3 DNA reads TGTGCCAGCAGCTTAGCGGGGGTTGGTCCCTCACCCCTCCACTTT. It encodes CASSLAGVGPSPLHF. The chain recombines TRBV7-6 with TRBJ1-6; D may be TRBD1 (5 bases). Germline loops: CDR1 SGHVS, CDR2 FNYEAQ. The CDR3 has 15 amino acids. Trimming took off 0 bases at V and 10 bases at J, with 13 bases between the two ends.